The rows below give T cell receptor beta chains drawn from one sample of a study of shared clonotypes between healthy human individuals. Measured with immunoSEQ multiplex PCR; TCRdb has only the in-frame clones, and not every one. The profile shows more than 400,000 clones, 81% of them singletons. The sample comprised PBMCs. These TCRs come from a woman in her thirties or forties in good health. Some clones in this sample may be carry-over from other donors' samples. Both conserved end residues are part of each CDR3. D genes are given only for firm matches. Size values are once, few and many counts, or a class for expanded clones, and some rows have none.

v_gene,abundance,j_gene,d_gene,CDR3aa,CDR3nt
TRBV7-2,NA,TRBJ1-2,TRBD1,CASSLAGQAGYGYTF,TGTGCCAGCAGCTTAGCCGGACAGGCTGGCTATGGCTACACCTTC
TRBV18,NA,TRBJ2-5,NA,CASSERNQETQYF,TGTGCCAGCTCGGAGCGGAACCAAGAGACCCAGTACTTC
TRBV28,once,TRBJ2-3,NA,CASSLPADTQYF,TGTGCCAGCAGTTTACCGGCAGATACGCAGTATTTT
TRBV27,once,TRBJ2-5,NA,CASSPRGRARWETQYF,TGTGCCAGCAGTCCGCGGGGCAGGGCGAGGTGGGAGACCCAGTACTTC
TRBV5-1,NA,TRBJ2-2,NA,CASSLDWTSTGELFF,TGCGCCAGCAGCTTGGATTGGACATCGACCGGGGAGCTGTTTTTT
TRBV7-6,NA,TRBJ2-2,TRBD2,CASSPLAGGRTGELFF,TGTGCCAGCAGCCCTCTAGCGGGAGGGCGAACCGGGGAGCTGTTTTTT
TRBV5-8,few,TRBJ2-7,NA,CASSPPGATYEQYF,TGTGCCAGCAGCCCTCCCGGGGCTACTTACGAGCAGTACTTC
TRBV6-6,NA,TRBJ1-1,NA,CASRREALNTEAFF,TGTGCCAGCAGGAGGGAGGCCCTGAACACTGAAGCTTTCTTT
TRBV6-6,NA,TRBJ2-7,TRBD2,CACSYGAGGYNEQSF,TGTGCCTGCAGTTACGGAGCGGGGGGTTACAATGAGCAGTCCTTC
TRBV19,NA,TRBJ1-2,NA,CASSIRAGNYGYTF,TGTGCCAGTAGTATTAGGGCAGGGAACTATGGCTACACCTTC
TRBV2,NA,TRBJ1-4,NA,CASVKRSNEKLFF,TGTGCCAGCGTTAAGAGATCTAATGAAAAACTGTTTTTT
TRBV6-5,NA,TRBJ1-5,NA,CARAGFVGPNQPQHF,TGTGCCAGGGCAGGGTTTGTGGGGCCTAATCAGCCCCAGCATTTT
TRBV28,many,TRBJ2-1,NA,CASGSLGGSYNEQFF,TGTGCCAGCGGGTCTCTCGGCGGCTCCTACAATGAGCAGTTCTTC
TRBV5-1,NA,TRBJ2-5,NA,CASSSDPNQETQYF,TGCGCCAGCAGCTCCGACCCGAACCAAGAGACCCAGTACTTC
TRBV2,NA,TRBJ2-7,NA,CASSERGYEQYF,TGTGCCAGCAGTGAACGGGGCTACGAGCAGTACTTC
TRBV27,once,TRBJ2-4,NA,CASSANENIQYF,TGTGCCAGCAGTGCCAACGAAAACATTCAGTACTTC
TRBV7-2,NA,TRBJ1-5,NA,CASSLQGQPQHF,TGTGCCAGCAGTCTGCAGGGGCAGCCCCAGCATTTT
TRBV29-1,NA,TRBJ2-2,NA,CSVESGGGTGELFF,TGCAGCGTTGAAAGTGGGGGAGGCACCGGGGAGCTGTTTTTT
TRBV28,NA,TRBJ2-7,TRBD2,CASSSPGTSVNGAYF,TGTGCCAGCAGTTCCCCCGGGACTAGCGTGAATGGGGCGTACTTC
TRBV2,NA,TRBJ2-7,NA,CASSGQGRRTYEQYF,TGTGCCAGCAGTGGTCAGGGACGGAGAACCTACGAGCAGTACTTC
TRBV10-3,NA,TRBJ2-3,NA,CAISEGVSRTDTQYF,TGTGCCATCAGTGAGGGAGTTAGCCGCACAGATACGCAGTATTTT
TRBV6-6,NA,TRBJ2-7,TRBD1,CASTPTGIGDEQYF,TGTGCCAGCACCCCGACAGGGATTGGGGACGAGCAGTACTTC